This TCR beta chain stems from a study of T cells in Graves' hyperthyroidism and ophthalmopathy. On the study more broadly: Blood from the periphery was taken at initial diagnosis, before any treatment.

A patient was excluded if there was uncontrolled infection, other autoimmune disease, pregnancy or lactation. The source material, RNA transcripts, was used to amplify TCR beta CDR3 regions. First-round RT-PCR targeting the TCR CDR3 was performed with the HTBI primer set. TCRdb passed the multiplex PCR reads through MiXCR, listing each CDR3 protein once. Among about 700,000 distinct CDR3 sequences, less than 15% were seen once, and the ten largest hold 10% to 13%. Germline V CDR1 and CDR2: LNHDA, SQIVND (reference sequence). V shed 4 bases and J 7 bases; nucleotides not matched to a gene: 11. This CDR3 spans 15 amino acids.

Material: blood. This sequence originates from a woman younger than 35 with Graves' hyperthyroidism. The chain is built from TRBV19 and TRBJ2-5; the match to TRBD2 covers 8 bases. The CDR3 nucleotides are TGTGCCAGTAGTAGCGAATTGCGGGAGGCGGCGACCCAGTACTTC. It codes for CASSSELREAATQYF. The variable domain in full, with the rest retrieved from reference TRBV19 and TRBJ2-5, is DGGITQSPKYLFRKEGQNVTLSCEQNLNHDAMYWYRQDPGQGLRLIYYSQIVNDFQKGDIAEGYSVSREKKESFPLTVTSAQKNPTAFYLCASSSELREAATQYFGPGTRLLVL.